Listed below are T cell receptor beta chains from one sample, sequenced in a study of T cell responses to AZD1222 COVID-19 vaccine. Clones were sequenced by immunoSEQ multiplex PCR, and TCRdb holds only the in-frame ones, with some missing. The sample has 150,000 to 200,000 clones, roughly 89% seen once. The sequences come from peripheral blood, collected on day 0 of AZD1222 vaccination. The source of these receptors is an adult in good health. Both conserved end residues are part of each CDR3. Fields, in order: D gene, clone size, V gene, J gene, CDR3 protein, CDR3 DNA. D genes are given only for firm matches. Clone size is given for some rows only: seen once, a few or many times, or a class if the clone is expanded.

>.|.|TRBV2|TRBJ2-7
CASSEQGFNEQYF
TGTGCCAGCAGTGAGCAGGGTTTCAACGAGCAGTACTTC
>.|.|TRBV25-1|TRBJ2-1
CASSDWLREDSSYNEQFF
TGTGCCAGCAGTGACTGGTTGAGGGAGGATAGCTCCTACAATGAGCAGTTCTTC
>.|.|TRBV28|TRBJ2-3
CASSSRDPLGDTQYF
TGTGCCAGCAGTTCACGGGACCCCCTAGGGGATACGCAGTATTTT
>TRBD2|.|TRBV6-5|TRBJ2-1
CASKGSGRNEQFF
TGTGCCAGCAAAGGTAGCGGGAGGAATGAGCAGTTCTTC
>TRBD1|few|TRBV7-2|TRBJ2-1
CASRGTGQRYNEQFF
TGTGCCAGCAGGGGGACAGGGCAACGGTACAATGAGCAGTTCTTC
>.|.|TRBV28|TRBJ2-7
CASSAGTLSYEQYF
TGTGCCAGCAGTGCCGGGACTCTCTCCTACGAGCAGTACTTC
>.|.|TRBV9|TRBJ2-7
CASSVGDSSYEQYF
TGTGCCAGCAGCGTAGGGGATTCCTCCTACGAGCAGTACTTC
>.|.|TRBV6-5|TRBJ2-2
CASRQGGRNTGELFF
TGTGCCAGCAGGCAGGGGGGGCGGAACACCGGGGAGCTGTTTTTT
>.|.|TRBV5-1|TRBJ1-5
CASSLGDGNQPQHF
TGCGCCAGCAGCTTGGGGGACGGCAATCAGCCCCAGCATTTT
>TRBD1|.|TRBV19|TRBJ2-1
CASSRQGRGSYNEQFF
TGTGCCAGTAGCCGACAGGGAAGAGGCTCCTACAATGAGCAGTTCTTC
>TRBD1|.|TRBV5-6|TRBJ1-2
CASQTGGGLEYGYTF
TGTGCCAGCCAGACAGGGGGCGGATTGGAATATGGCTACACCTTC
>.|.|TRBV10-2|TRBJ1-1
CASSESKVAGNTEAFF
TGCGCCAGCAGTGAGTCGAAAGTGGCAGGGAACACTGAAGCTTTCTTT
>.|.|TRBV12-5|TRBJ2-5
CASGRGTAQETQYF
TGTGCTAGTGGCCGCGGGACAGCCCAAGAGACCCAGTACTTC
>.|.|TRBV21-1|TRBJ1-1
CASSTSGQEEAFF
TGTGCCAGCAGCACATCAGGACAGGAGGAAGCTTTCTTT
>TRBD1|.|TRBV24-1|TRBJ2-1
CATSDTSFGDRGFPNEQFF
TGTGCCACCAGTGATACGAGTTTCGGGGACAGGGGGTTCCCGAATGAGCAGTTCTTC
>.|.|TRBV6-5|TRBJ1-2
CASSSPTPFAGYTF
TGTGCCAGCAGTTCCCCGACCCCGTTCGCCGGCTACACCTTC
>TRBD1|.|TRBV4-1|TRBJ1-5
CASSQGQADQPQHF
TGCGCCAGCAGCCAGGGACAGGCAGATCAGCCCCAGCATTTT
>.|.|TRBV19|TRBJ1-2
CASSTMTPLYGYTF
TGTGCCAGTAGTACCATGACGCCCCTCTATGGCTACACCTTC
>.|.|TRBV28|TRBJ1-2
CASSLISGGDYGYTF
TGTGCCAGCAGTTTAATATCCGGGGGCGACTATGGCTACACCTTC
>TRBD1|once|TRBV7-4|TRBJ1-4
CASSLGPQGAREKLFF
TGTGCCAGCAGCTTAGGACCCCAGGGGGCGCGAGAAAAACTGTTTTTT
>.|.|TRBV27|TRBJ2-1
CASSSPGVGNNEQFF
TGTGCCAGCAGTTCGCCAGGGGTGGGAAACAATGAGCAGTTCTTC
>.|.|TRBV6-2/TRBV6-3|TRBJ1-6
CASNPDRSSPLHF
TGTGCCAGCAACCCAGACAGGTCTTCACCCCTCCACTTT
>.|.|TRBV27|TRBJ1-1
CASSRGTEAFF
TGTGCCAGCAGTAGGGGGACTGAAGCTTTCTTT
>.|.|TRBV7-9|TRBJ2-3
CASSLRQVTDTQYF
TGTGCCAGCAGCTTACGACAGGTCACAGATACGCAGTATTTT
>.|once|TRBV10-3|TRBJ1-5
CAISESGQSSSQPQHF
TGTGCCATCAGTGAGTCCGGACAGTCCTCGAGCCAGCCCCAGCATTTT
>.|.|TRBV12-3/TRBV12-4|TRBJ1-1
CASRVNPNTEAFF
TGTGCCAGCAGGGTCAACCCGAACACTGAAGCTTTCTTT
>.|.|TRBV7-9|TRBJ2-2
CASSLSPGGELFF
TGTGCCAGCAGCTTATCTCCAGGCGGGGAGCTGTTTTTT
>.|.|TRBV5-6|TRBJ1-1
CASSRPPDSSNTEAFF
TGTGCCAGCAGCCGCCCGCCGGACAGTTCGAACACTGAAGCTTTCTTT
>TRBD1|.|TRBV12-5|TRBJ2-3
CASGRDSSSTDTQYF
TGTGCTAGTGGTCGGGACAGTTCTAGCACAGATACGCAGTATTTT
>.|once|TRBV19|TRBJ1-2
CASLRRNYGYTF
TGTGCCAGTCTCCGCAGAAACTATGGCTACACCTTC
>.|.|TRBV28|TRBJ1-4
CASSPGSEKLFF
TGTGCCAGCAGTCCGGGATCCGAAAAACTGTTTTTT
>.|.|TRBV30|TRBJ2-3
CAWRGQGIGTDTQYF
TGTGCCTGGAGAGGTCAAGGCATAGGCACAGATACGCAGTATTTT
>.|.|TRBV20-1|TRBJ1-6
CSASGGTAAGSYNSPLHF
TGCAGTGCTAGTGGGGGCACCGCGGCAGGCTCCTATAATTCACCCCTCCACTTT
>.|.|TRBV5-6|TRBJ2-5
CASSKTLVVETQYF
TGTGCCAGCAGCAAGACCTTGGTGGTGGAGACCCAGTACTTC
>.|.|TRBV15|TRBJ2-5
CATSRGEEGETQYF
TGTGCCACCAGCAGAGGGGAAGAGGGGGAGACCCAGTACTTC
>.|.|TRBV2|TRBJ2-2
CASSDKQGGETGELFF
TGTGCCAGCAGCGACAAACAGGGTGGCGAGACCGGGGAGCTGTTTTTT
>.|.|TRBV4-3|TRBJ1-1
CASSHSGGVGRTEAFF
TGCGCCAGCAGCCATTCGGGCGGGGTGGGGAGGACTGAAGCTTTCTTT
>.|.|TRBV9|TRBJ2-2
CASGGGYTGELFF
TGTGCCAGCGGAGGGGGGTACACCGGGGAGCTGTTTTTT
>TRBD2|.|TRBV10-2|TRBJ2-3
CASRLAGNSDTQYF
TGCGCCAGCCGACTAGCGGGGAATTCAGATACGCAGTATTTT
>.|.|TRBV6-5|TRBJ1-5
CASSAGGPQHF
TGTGCCAGCAGCGCTGGGGGGCCCCAGCATTTT
>.|.|TRBV6-6|TRBJ1-6
CASSPGQGLGSPLHF
TGTGCCAGCAGCCCCGGGCAGGGATTAGGTTCACCCCTCCACTTT
>.|.|TRBV5-6|TRBJ1-3
CASSRGGNTIYF
TGTGCCAGCAGCCGTGGCGGAAACACCATATATTTT
>TRBD2|few|TRBV28|TRBJ2-7
CASTPAGLATSYEQYF
TGTGCCAGCACCCCCGCCGGACTAGCGACCTCCTACGAGCAGTACTTC
>TRBD1|.|TRBV7-9|TRBJ1-6
CASSSTRDRGYNSPLHF
TGTGCCAGCAGCTCTACCAGGGACAGGGGTTATAATTCACCCCTCCACTTT
>TRBD1|.|TRBV9|TRBJ1-6
CASSERQGNSPLHF
TGTGCCAGCAGCGAACGACAGGGTAATTCACCCCTCCACTTT
>.|.|TRBV5-4|TRBJ1-2
CASSEPTGGGRFGYTF
TGTGCCAGCAGCGAGCCGACAGGTGGGGGGCGCTTTGGCTACACCTTC
>TRBD1|.|TRBV10-2|TRBJ1-4
CASAGQGSEKLFF
TGCGCCAGCGCCGGACAGGGGAGTGAAAAACTGTTTTTT
>.|.|TRBV28|TRBJ1-2
CASLKGGDYGYTF
TGTGCCAGCCTAAAGGGAGGGGACTATGGCTACACCTTC
>TRBD2|.|TRBV2|TRBJ2-5
CASRTRAGEWETQYF
TGTGCCAGCAGAACCAGGGCGGGAGAGTGGGAGACCCAGTACTTC
>TRBD2|.|TRBV28|TRBJ2-3
CASIAASGSVGTDTQYF
TGTGCCAGCATCGCGGCTAGCGGGAGTGTGGGCACAGATACGCAGTATTTT
>.|.|TRBV5-1|TRBJ1-1
CASGRPGEGTEAFF
TGCGCCAGCGGGCGACCGGGGGAGGGCACTGAAGCTTTCTTT
>TRBD1|.|TRBV3-1/TRBV3-2|TRBJ1-1
CASSHSPGGEAFF
TGTGCCAGCAGCCACTCCCCAGGGGGTGAAGCTTTCTTT
>TRBD1|few|TRBV29-1|TRBJ1-1
CSVDSGTANTEAFF
TGCAGCGTTGATTCCGGGACAGCGAACACTGAAGCTTTCTTT